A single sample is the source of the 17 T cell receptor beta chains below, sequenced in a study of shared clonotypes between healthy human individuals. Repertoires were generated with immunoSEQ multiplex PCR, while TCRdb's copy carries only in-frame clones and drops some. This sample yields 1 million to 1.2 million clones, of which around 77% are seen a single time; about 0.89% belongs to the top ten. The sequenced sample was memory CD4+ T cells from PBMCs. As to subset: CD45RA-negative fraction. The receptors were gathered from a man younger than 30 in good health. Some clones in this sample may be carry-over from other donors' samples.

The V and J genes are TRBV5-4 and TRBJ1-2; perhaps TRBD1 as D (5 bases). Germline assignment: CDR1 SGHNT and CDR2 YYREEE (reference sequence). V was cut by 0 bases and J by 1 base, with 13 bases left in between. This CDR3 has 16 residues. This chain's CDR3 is CASSLGQGLGNYGYTF. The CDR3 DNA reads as TGTGCCAGCAGCTTGGGCCAGGGTTTGGGTAACTATGGCTACACCTTC.

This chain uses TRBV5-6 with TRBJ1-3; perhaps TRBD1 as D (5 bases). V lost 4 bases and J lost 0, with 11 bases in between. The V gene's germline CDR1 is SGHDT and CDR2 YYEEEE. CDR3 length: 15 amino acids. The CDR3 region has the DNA TGTGCCAGCAGCCGCTGGGGGAGCTCTGGAAACACCATATATTTT. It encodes CASSRWGSSGNTIYF.

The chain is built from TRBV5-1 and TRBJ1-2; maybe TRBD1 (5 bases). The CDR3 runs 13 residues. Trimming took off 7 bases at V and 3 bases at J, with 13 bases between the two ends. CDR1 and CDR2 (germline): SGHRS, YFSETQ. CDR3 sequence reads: CASARGDDYGYTF. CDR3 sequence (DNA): TGCGCCAGCGCCCGGGGGGACGACTATGGCTACACCTTC. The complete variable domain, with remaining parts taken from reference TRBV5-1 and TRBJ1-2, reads KAGVTQTPRYLIKTRGQQVTLSCSPISGHRSVSWYQQTPGQGLQFLFEYFSETQRNKGNFPGRFSGRQFSNSRSEMNVSTLELGDSALYLCASARGDDYGYTFGSGTRLTVV.

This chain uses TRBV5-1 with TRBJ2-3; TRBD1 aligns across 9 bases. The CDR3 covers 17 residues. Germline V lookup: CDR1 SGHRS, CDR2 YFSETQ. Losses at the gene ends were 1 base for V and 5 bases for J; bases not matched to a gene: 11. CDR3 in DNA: TGCGCCAGCAGCTTGTCGGGGACAGGGATGAGGAAAGATACGCAGTATTTT. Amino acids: CASSLSGTGMRKDTQYF.

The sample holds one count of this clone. As DNA, the CDR3 is TGCGCCAGCAGCTTGGGGGACAGGGGTGGGTTCGTAGAGACCCAGTACTTC. Its protein product is CASSLGDRGGFVETQYF. V and J are TRBV5-1 and TRBJ2-5, with TRBD1 matching over 10 bases. CDR3 length: 17 residues. The V segment lost 0 bases and the J segment 4 bases; nucleotides outside the gene matches: 9. CDR1 SGHRS and CDR2 YFSETQ come from the germline V gene.

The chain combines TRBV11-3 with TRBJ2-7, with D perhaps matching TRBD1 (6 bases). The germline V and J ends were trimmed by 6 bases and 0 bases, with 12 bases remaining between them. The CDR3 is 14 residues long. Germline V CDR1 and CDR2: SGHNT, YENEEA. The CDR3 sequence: CASSLRDTSYEQYF. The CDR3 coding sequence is TGTGCCAGCAGTCTCCGGGACACCTCCTACGAGCAGTACTTC.

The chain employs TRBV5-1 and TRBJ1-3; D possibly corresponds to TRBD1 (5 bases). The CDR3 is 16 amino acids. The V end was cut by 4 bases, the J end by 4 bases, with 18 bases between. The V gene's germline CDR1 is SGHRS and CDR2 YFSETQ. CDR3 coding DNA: TGCGCCAGCAGCGAGTACGGGTTGGGGGTCGGAAACACCATATATTTT. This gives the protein CASSEYGLGVGNTIYF.

CDR3 coding DNA: TGTGCCACCCGCAGGGAGGGGCAAAAGGACTATGGCTACACCTTC. As protein: CATRREGQKDYGYTF. The chain is built from TRBV10-3 and TRBJ1-2; weak D call: TRBD1 (5 bases). Looked up from germline, CDR1 is ENHRY and CDR2 is SYGVKD. V was shortened by 10 bases and J by 3 bases, with 21 bases between the two germline ends. CDR3 length equals 15 residues.

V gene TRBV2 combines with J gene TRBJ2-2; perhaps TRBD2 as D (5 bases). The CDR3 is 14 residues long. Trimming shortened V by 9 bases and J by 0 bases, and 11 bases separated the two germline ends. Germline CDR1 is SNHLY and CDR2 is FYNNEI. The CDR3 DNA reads TGTGCCAGTCGGCGGGTAACGAACACCGGGGAGCTGTTTTTT. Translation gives CASRRVTNTGELFF.

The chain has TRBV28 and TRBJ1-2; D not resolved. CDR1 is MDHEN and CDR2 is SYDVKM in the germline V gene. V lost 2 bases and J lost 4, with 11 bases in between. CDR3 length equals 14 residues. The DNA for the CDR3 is TGTGCCAGCAGTTTAACAAGGAGAGGCTATGGCTACACCTTC. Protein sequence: CASSLTRRGYGYTF.

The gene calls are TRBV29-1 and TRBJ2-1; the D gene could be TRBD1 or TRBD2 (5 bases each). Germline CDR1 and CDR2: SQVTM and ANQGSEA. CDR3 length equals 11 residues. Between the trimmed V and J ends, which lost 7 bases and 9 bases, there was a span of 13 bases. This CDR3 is CSESRGAEQFF. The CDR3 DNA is TGCAGCGAATCAAGGGGAGCTGAGCAGTTCTTC.

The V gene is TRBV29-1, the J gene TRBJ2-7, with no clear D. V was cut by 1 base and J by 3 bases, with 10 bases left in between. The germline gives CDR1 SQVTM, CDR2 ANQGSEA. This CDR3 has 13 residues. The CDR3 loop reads CSVEGQTDYEQYF. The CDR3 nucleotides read TGCAGCGTTGAAGGGCAGACGGACTACGAGCAGTACTTC.

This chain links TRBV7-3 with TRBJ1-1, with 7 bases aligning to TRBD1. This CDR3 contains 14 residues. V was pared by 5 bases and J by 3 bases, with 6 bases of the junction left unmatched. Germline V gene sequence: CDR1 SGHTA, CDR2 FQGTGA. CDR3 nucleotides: TGTGCCAGCAGCCCAGGGACAGTAGACACTGAAGCTTTCTTT. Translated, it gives CASSPGTVDTEAFF.

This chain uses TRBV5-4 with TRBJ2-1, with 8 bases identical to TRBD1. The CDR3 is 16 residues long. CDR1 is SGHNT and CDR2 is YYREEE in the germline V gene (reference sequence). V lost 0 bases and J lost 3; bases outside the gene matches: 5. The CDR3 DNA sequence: TGTGCCAGCAGCTTGGGTGGAACAGGGGGCTACAATGAGCAGTTCTTC. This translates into CASSLGGTGGYNEQFF.

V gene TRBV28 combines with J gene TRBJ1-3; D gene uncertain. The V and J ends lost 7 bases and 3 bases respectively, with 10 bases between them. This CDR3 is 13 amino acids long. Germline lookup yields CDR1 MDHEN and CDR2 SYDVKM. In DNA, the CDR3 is TGTGCCAGCACCCCACCGGGTGGAAACACCATATATTTT. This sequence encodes CASTPPGGNTIYF.

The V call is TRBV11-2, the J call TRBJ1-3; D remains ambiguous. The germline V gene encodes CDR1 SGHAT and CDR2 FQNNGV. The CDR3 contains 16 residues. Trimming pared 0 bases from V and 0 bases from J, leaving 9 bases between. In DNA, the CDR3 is TGTGCCAGCAGCTTAGAGAGAACTAGCTCTGGAAACACCATATATTTT. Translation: CASSLERTSSGNTIYF.

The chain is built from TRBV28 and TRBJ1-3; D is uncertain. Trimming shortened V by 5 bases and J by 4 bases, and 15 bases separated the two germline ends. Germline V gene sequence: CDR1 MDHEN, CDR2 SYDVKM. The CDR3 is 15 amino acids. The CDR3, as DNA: TGTGCCAGCAGTCCCTCTCGGGCCCAAGGAAACACCATATATTTT. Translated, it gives CASSPSRAQGNTIYF.